The clone carrying this T cell receptor beta chain was seen just once. The data were obtained in a study of glioma-infiltrating T cells after dendritic cell vaccination. Study-wide background: Patients received autologous tumor lysate-pulsed dendritic cell vaccination between about 2003 and 2013.

Looked up from germline, CDR1 is SQVTM and CDR2 is ANQGSEA. CDR3 length: 13 amino acids. V gave up 6 bases and J gave up 9 bases, with 18 bases separating them. Time point: after dendritic cell vaccination, including at tumor progression/relapse. Fresh-frozen tumor tissue and more than two years of survival data were available for all. PBMC were collected before vaccination, two weeks after the third vaccination, and at progression. The PCR used 60 V beta and 13 J beta primers. Sequencing used immunoSEQ multiplex PCR; TCRdb keeps in-frame clones, though not all of them. The sample lists 91,000 or so clones; 75% to 90% were seen once.

The J gene is TRBJ1-5, the V gene TRBV29-1; a possible D gene is TRBD1 (5 bases). This sample comprised blood, obtained after dendritic cell vaccination. The TCR originated in a human donor with glioblastoma. This chain's CDR3 is CSVVDTAGGPQHF. In DNA, the CDR3 is TGCAGCGTCGTGGACACGGCGGGGGGGCCCCAGCATTTT.